The 32 T cell receptor beta chains below come from one sample, sequenced in a study of shared clonotypes between healthy human individuals. Sequenced by immunoSEQ multiplex PCR; TCRdb stores in-frame clones only, minus some. The data contain more than 550,000 clones, 92% of them singletons. Positive CCR7 selection of CD45RO-negative cells yielded the naive CD8 cells, and terminally differentiated effector memory CD45RA+ cells were excluded. The sequenced sample consisted of naive CD8+ T cells sorted from blood. Source of these receptors: a young man in good health.

The chain carries TRBV2 and TRBJ1-5; possible D gene TRBD1, 5 bases. This CDR3 has 17 amino acids. Germline values: CDR1 SNHLY, CDR2 FYNNEI. V lost 2 bases and J lost 2, with 16 bases in between. The chain's CDR3 is CASSERGGAGGNQPQHF. The CDR3 nucleotides read TGTGCCAGCAGTGAAAGGGGAGGGGCCGGTGGCAATCAGCCCCAGCATTTT.

The chain employs TRBV9 and TRBJ2-1, with D tentatively TRBD1 (5 bases). CDR1 and CDR2 from the germline V gene are SGDLS and YYNGEE. V lost 0 bases, J lost 0 bases, and 10 bases lay in between. The CDR3 is 16 amino acids. This chain's CDR3 is CASSVGQGASYNEQFF. For the CDR3, the DNA is TGTGCCAGCAGCGTAGGGCAGGGCGCCTCCTACAATGAGCAGTTCTTC.

As DNA, the CDR3 is TGTGCCAGCAGCCTACTAGCGGGAGGGGGCTACGAGCAGTACTTC. Amino acids: CASSLLAGGGYEQYF. V and J are TRBV7-3 and TRBJ2-7; the match to TRBD2 covers 13 bases. The CDR3 consists of 15 residues. V was clipped by 5 bases and J by 3 bases; unmatched bases: 4. Germline CDR1 and CDR2: SGHTA and FQGTGA.

The chain carries TRBV9 and TRBJ2-2; no firm D call. CDR1 is SGDLS and CDR2 is YYNGEE in the germline V gene. This CDR3 region has 12 residues. Trimming took off 3 bases at V and 7 bases at J, with 7 bases between the two ends. The CDR3 protein is CASSAASGELFF. The CDR3 DNA sequence: TGTGCCAGCAGCGCCGCCAGCGGGGAGCTGTTTTTT.

The CDR3 sequence is CASSTGTSGQDTQYF. The CDR3, as DNA: TGTGCCAGCAGCACCGGGACTAGCGGTCAAGATACGCAGTATTTT. J is TRBJ2-3 and V is TRBV7-3; 11 nucleotides agree with TRBD2. CDR1 and CDR2 (germline): SGHTA, FQGTGA. CDR3 length: 15 residues. V trimming: 5 bases; J trimming: 5 bases; junction bases outside the gene matches: 6.

The CDR3 region has the DNA TGTGCCAGCAGCCGGGAGGGCATGAACACTGAAGCTTTCTTT. Amino acid sequence: CASSREGMNTEAFF. V usage is TRBV9 and J usage is TRBJ1-1; D not resolved. CDR1 SGDLS and CDR2 YYNGEE come from the germline V gene. CDR3 size: 14 residues. Deletions cut 4 bases from V and 0 bases from J, with 10 bases between.

The chain joins TRBV5-4 to TRBJ2-2; the D is unclear. The CDR3 runs 14 residues. V lost 4 bases and J lost 4, with 11 bases in between. Germline-derived CDR1 and CDR2 are SGHNT and YYREEE (reference sequence). The CDR3 reads CASSQRWGTGELFF. CDR3 sequence (DNA): TGTGCCAGCAGCCAGAGGTGGGGCACCGGGGAGCTGTTTTTT.

This rearrangement joins TRBV7-9 to TRBJ2-4, with D possibly being TRBD1 (6 bases). Trimming removed 0 bases from V and 3 bases from J, with 15 bases in between. This CDR3 contains 17 residues. The germline CDR1 and CDR2 sequences are SEHNR and FQNEAQ (reference sequence). The CDR3 DNA sequence: TGTGCCAGCAGCTTAGCGCGGGCAGGGGCCCTCAAAAACATTCAGTACTTC. This translates into CASSLARAGALKNIQYF.

The V and J genes are TRBV28 and TRBJ1-3; D may be TRBD1 (5 bases). The V gene's germline CDR1 is MDHEN and CDR2 SYDVKM. There are 16 residues in the CDR3. Trimming removed 3 bases from V and 0 bases from J, with 12 bases in between. For the CDR3, the DNA is TGTGCCAGCAGTTTCGCGGGACTTGTCTCTGGAAACACCATATATTTT. Its protein product is CASSFAGLVSGNTIYF.

The V call is TRBV6-6, the J call TRBJ2-3, with D maybe TRBD1 (6 bases). The ends were cut back, 4 bases at V and 5 bases at J, with 7 bases in the middle. Germline assignment: CDR1 MNHNY and CDR2 SVGAGI (reference sequence). The CDR3 is 12 residues long. The CDR3 sequence: CASSLGGDTQYF. In nucleotides, the CDR3 is TGTGCCAGCAGTTTAGGGGGAGATACGCAGTATTTT.

The chain joins TRBV5-4 to TRBJ2-3; the D is unclear. The CDR3 is 16 residues long. V lost 0 bases, J lost 5 bases, and 16 bases lay in between. CDR1 and CDR2 from the germline V gene are SGHNT and YYREEE (reference sequence). In DNA, the CDR3 is TGTGCCAGCAGCTTGGAGGTCGGCCCGACTCTAGATACGCAGTATTTT. It is translated as CASSLEVGPTLDTQYF.

The chain uses TRBV18 and TRBJ2-1, with D perhaps TRBD1 or TRBD2 (5 bases each). CDR3 length: 12 amino acids. Germline V gives CDR1 KGHSH, CDR2 LQKENI. V was shortened by 3 bases and J by 8 bases, with 8 bases between the two germline ends. CDR3 sequence: CASSPGPYEQFF. In nucleotides, the CDR3 is TGTGCCAGCTCACCGGGACCTTATGAGCAGTTCTTC.

This clone was detected only once. The chain is built from TRBV15 and TRBJ2-5, with 8 bases matching TRBD1. Germline V CDR1 and CDR2: LNHNV, YYDKDF (reference sequence). V lost 8 bases to trimming and J lost 4 bases; unmatched junction nucleotides: 6. The CDR3 loop spans 13 amino acids. For the CDR3, the DNA is TGTGCCACCGGGACAGGATTTGCAGAGACCCAGTACTTC. It is translated as CATGTGFAETQYF.

The V call is TRBV6-1, the J call TRBJ2-4; D is uncertain. Trimming shortened V by 0 bases and J by 8 bases, and 17 bases separated the two germline ends. The CDR3 totals 16 residues. The V gene's germline CDR1 is MNHNS and CDR2 SASEGT. The CDR3 nucleotides are TGTGCCAGCAGTGAAGCCGCCAGCAGCTTTGGTGACATTCAGTACTTC. Residues: CASSEAASSFGDIQYF.

V usage is TRBV9 and J usage is TRBJ2-7, with D possibly being TRBD2 (6 bases). The CDR3 is 14 residues long. V lost 0 bases and J lost 2, with 9 bases in between. Germline lookup yields CDR1 SGDLS and CDR2 YYNGEE. The CDR3 here is CASSVVADTYEQYF. As DNA, the CDR3 is TGTGCCAGCAGCGTAGTAGCGGATACCTACGAGCAGTACTTC.

This clone was detected once. This chain uses TRBV7-8 with TRBJ2-1, with TRBD2 matching over 8 bases. This CDR3 has 18 residues. Germline assignment: CDR1 SGHVS and CDR2 FQNEAQ. With 0 bases clipped from V and 0 bases from J, the junction kept 7 bases outside the gene matches. CDR3 sequence: CASSLASGGESSYNEQFF. CDR3 DNA: TGTGCCAGCAGCTTAGCCTCCGGGGGGGAGAGCTCCTACAATGAGCAGTTCTTC. Using reference TRBV7-8 and TRBJ2-1 for the parts outside the CDR3, the full variable domain is GAGVSQSPRYKVAKRGQDVALRCDPISGHVSLFWYQQALGQGPEFLTYFQNEAQLDKSGLPSDRFFAERPEGSVSTLKIQRTQQEDSAVYLCASSLASGGESSYNEQFFGPGTRLTVL.

This chain uses TRBV7-9 with TRBJ1-4; D not resolved. V dropped 5 bases and J dropped 1 base, with 14 bases sitting between them. Germline V lookup: CDR1 SEHNR, CDR2 FQNEAQ (reference sequence). This CDR3 comprises 16 residues. Here the CDR3 reads CASSALLGITNEKLFF. Here the CDR3 DNA reads TGTGCCAGCAGCGCCCTGTTGGGAATAACTAATGAAAAACTGTTTTTT. Based on the CDR3 plus reference TRBV7-9 and TRBJ1-4, the full variable domain is DTGVSQNPRHKITKRGQNVTFRCDPISEHNRLYWYRQTLGQGPEFLTYFQNEAQLEKSRLLSDRFSAERPKGSFSTLEIQRTEQGDSAMYLCASSALLGITNEKLFFGSGTQLSVL.

The chain uses TRBV2 and TRBJ2-7, with 10 bases fitting TRBD1. The CDR3 spans 12 residues. Losses at the gene ends were 8 bases for V and 7 bases for J; bases not matched to a gene: 5. CDR1 is SNHLY, CDR2 FYNNEI, per germline. The chain's CDR3 is CASLDRGLEQYF. CDR3 bases: TGTGCCAGCCTAGACAGGGGGCTTGAGCAGTACTTC.

The genes are TRBV7-2 and TRBJ1-2, with D unclear. Germline V gene lookup returns CDR1 SGHTA and CDR2 FQGNSA. V lost 5 bases and J 1 base, leaving 14 bases between the germline ends. The CDR3 runs 15 residues. CDR3 nucleotide sequence: TGTGCCAGCAGCCGTCGGACGGGAAATAACTATGGCTACACCTTC. It translates to CASSRRTGNNYGYTF.

The chain is built from TRBV7-9 and TRBJ2-7, with 7 positions matching TRBD1. The junction had 7 bases not matched to a gene; V was cut back by 6 bases and J by 2 bases. The CDR3 spans 14 residues. CDR1 SEHNR and CDR2 FQNEAQ come from the germline V gene (reference sequence). The CDR3 reads CASSTGANPYEQYF. CDR3 coding DNA: TGTGCCAGCAGTACAGGGGCGAACCCCTACGAGCAGTACTTC.

This chain connects TRBV7-2 to TRBJ1-2; 7 positions match TRBD1. The CDR3 loop spans 15 amino acids. Germline lookup yields CDR1 SGHTA and CDR2 FQGNSA. J gave up 8 bases and V 1 base, and 10 bases lay outside the gene matches. This CDR3 reads CASSLGVLTGRGYTF. The CDR3 nucleotides are TGTGCCAGCAGCTTAGGCGTACTGACAGGGCGAGGCTACACCTTC.

The rearrangement joins TRBV5-6 to TRBJ2-2, with D perhaps matching TRBD1 (5 bases). The length of the CDR3 is 14 residues. Per the germline V gene, CDR1 is SGHDT and CDR2 is YYEEEE. The germline V and J ends were trimmed by 4 bases and 7 bases, with 14 bases remaining between them. The CDR3 reads CASSQSGFNGELFF. CDR3 nucleotide sequence: TGTGCCAGCAGCCAATCAGGGTTTAACGGGGAGCTGTTTTTT.

Only a few counts were recorded for this clone. The chain recombines TRBV27 with TRBJ2-5, with D perhaps assigned TRBD1 or TRBD2 (5 bases each). Trimming took 3 bases from V and 5 from J, leaving 13 bases between them. Germline CDR1 is MNHEY and CDR2 is SMNVEV (reference sequence). The CDR3 runs 14 residues. CDR3 sequence (DNA): TGTGCCAGCAGTTTTGGGACCATGGGGGAGACCCAGTACTTC. Translating it yields CASSFGTMGETQYF.

On this clone itself: This may come from a read error, since a much larger clone is one base off. Other DNA sequences from this sample encode an identical CDR3 as well. The chain recombines TRBV28 with TRBJ2-7; no clear D. The germline gives CDR1 MDHEN, CDR2 SYDVKM. The CDR3 consists of 12 residues. The V end was cut by 1 base, the J end by 2 bases, with 3 bases between. The DNA of the CDR3 is TGTGCCAGCAGTTTATCCCCCTACGAGCAGTACTTC. Amino acids: CASSLSPYEQYF.

This chain links TRBV7-9 with TRBJ2-3, with TRBD2 matching over 9 bases. This CDR3 has 16 amino acids. CDR1 SEHNR and CDR2 FQNEAQ come from the germline V gene (reference sequence). With 2 bases clipped from V and 2 bases from J, the junction kept 5 bases outside the gene matches. The CDR3 DNA reads as TGTGCCAGCAGCTTACGAAAGCGGGAGGTCACAGATACGCAGTATTTT. It encodes CASSLRKREVTDTQYF.

A few counts support this clone. The chain carries TRBV19 and TRBJ1-5; D remains ambiguous. Trimming cost V 3 bases and J 8 bases, with 11 bases left between them. The CDR3 is 13 amino acids. Germline CDR1 reads LNHDA; CDR2 reads SQIVND (reference sequence). The CDR3 DNA is TGTGCCAGTAGTATTCTTCCAGGAGAGCCCCAGCATTTT. Its protein product is CASSILPGEPQHF.

This sequence joins TRBV6-1 and TRBJ1-1, with D tentatively TRBD1 (6 bases). The V end was cut by 10 bases, the J end by 3 bases, with 18 bases between. CDR3 length: 14 amino acids. Germline values: CDR1 MNHNS, CDR2 SASEGT. The CDR3 loop reads CATADRGEDTEAFF. CDR3 bases: TGTGCCACCGCCGATAGGGGGGAGGACACTGAAGCTTTCTTT.

V gene TRBV25-1 combines with J gene TRBJ1-1; possible D gene TRBD1, 6 bases. Deletions cut 5 bases from V and 3 bases from J, with 10 bases between. CDR1 and CDR2 (germline): MGHDK, SYGVNS. This CDR3 is 13 amino acids long. The CDR3, as DNA: TGTGCCAGCAGTCTACAGGGTCACACTGAAGCTTTCTTT. It specifies CASSLQGHTEAFF.

The chain couples TRBV27 to TRBJ1-2; D may be TRBD1 (5 bases). The CDR3 totals 13 residues. The V end was cut by 6 bases, the J end by 4 bases, with 12 bases between. In germline, CDR1 is MNHEY, CDR2 SMNVEV (reference sequence). The CDR3 loop reads CASSSFGGYGYTF. The CDR3 DNA reads as TGTGCCAGCAGCTCCTTTGGGGGCTATGGCTACACCTTC.

The CDR3 DNA reads TGTGCCAGCAGCAACCGAACCGTCGGGGACAGCCCAACTAATGAAAAACTGTTTTTT. Its translation: CASSNRTVGDSPTNEKLFF. The genes are TRBV21-1 and TRBJ1-4; TRBD1, the table's D call, was not compared with the DNA. TRBV21-1 is noted as a pseudogene. The CDR3 is made up of 19 amino acids.

V and J are TRBV14 and TRBJ2-1; possibly TRBD2 for D (5 bases). The germline V gene encodes CDR1 SGHDN and CDR2 FVKESK. There are 15 residues in the CDR3. The ends were cut back, 4 bases at V and 5 bases at J, with 15 bases in the middle. CDR3 sequence: CASSREFGKNNEQFF. CDR3 DNA sequence: TGTGCCAGCAGCCGGGAATTCGGGAAAAACAATGAGCAGTTCTTC.

The genes are TRBV4-1 and TRBJ1-4; TRBD1 might be the D (5 bases). The CDR3 length is 15 residues. Looked up from germline, CDR1 is MGHRA and CDR2 is YSYEKL. V was pared by 2 bases and J by 0 bases, with 7 bases between. The CDR3 here is CASSQRDPTNEKLFF. The CDR3 DNA reads TGCGCCAGCAGCCAACGGGACCCAACTAATGAAAAACTGTTTTTT.